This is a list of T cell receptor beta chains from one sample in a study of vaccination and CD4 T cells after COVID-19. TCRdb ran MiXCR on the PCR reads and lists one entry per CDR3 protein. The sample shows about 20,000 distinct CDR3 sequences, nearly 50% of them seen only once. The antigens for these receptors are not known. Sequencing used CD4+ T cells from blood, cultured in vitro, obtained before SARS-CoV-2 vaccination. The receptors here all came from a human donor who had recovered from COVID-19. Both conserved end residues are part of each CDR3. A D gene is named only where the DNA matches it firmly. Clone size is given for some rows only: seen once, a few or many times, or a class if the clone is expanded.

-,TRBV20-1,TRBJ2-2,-,CSARASRGTLNTGELFF,TGCAGTGCTAGAGCTTCCAGAGGGACTCTGAACACCGGGGAGCTGTTTTTT
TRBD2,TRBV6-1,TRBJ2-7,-,CASSPTSGGPYEQYF,TGTGCCAGCAGCCCGACTAGCGGGGGACCCTACGAGCAGTACTTC
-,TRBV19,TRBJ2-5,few,CASRSTGVETQYF,TGTGCCAGTAGGTCGACAGGCGTGGAGACCCAGTACTTC
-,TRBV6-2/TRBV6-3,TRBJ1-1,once,CASSFRGLKNTEAFF,TGTGCCAGCAGTTTCCGCGGTCTGAAGAACACTGAAGCTTTCTTT
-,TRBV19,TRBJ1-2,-,CASMSPRGYGYTF,TGTGCCAGTATGTCTCCAAGGGGCTATGGCTACACCTTC
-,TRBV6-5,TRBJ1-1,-,CASSYSRGNTEAFF,TGTGCCAGCAGTTACTCGAGGGGGAACACTGAAGCTTTCTTT
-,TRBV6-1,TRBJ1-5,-,CASSPTGNGQPQHF,TGTGCCAGCAGCCCCACGGGGAACGGGCAGCCCCAGCATTTT
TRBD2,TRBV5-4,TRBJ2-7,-,CASSLDLAGSYEQYF,TGTGCCAGCAGCTTGGATCTAGCGGGCTCCTACGAGCAGTACTTC
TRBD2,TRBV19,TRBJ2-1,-,CASSIGLAEYNEQFF,TGTGCCAGTAGTATTGGACTAGCGGAATACAATGAGCAGTTCTTC
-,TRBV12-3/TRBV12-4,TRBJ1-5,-,CASSFGMGLGQPQHF,TGTGCCAGCAGTTTCGGCATGGGGCTGGGTCAGCCCCAGCATTTT
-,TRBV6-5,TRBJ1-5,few,CASSYDGRGSQPQHF,TGTGCCAGCAGTTACGACGGTCGAGGGAGTCAGCCCCAGCATTTT
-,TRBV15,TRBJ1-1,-,CATSRDLVNTEAFF,TGTGCCACCAGCAGAGATCTAGTGAACACTGAAGCTTTCTTT
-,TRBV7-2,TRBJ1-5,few,CASSLLAGTNQPQHF,TGTGCCAGCAGCTTACTCGCAGGCACCAATCAGCCCCAGCATTTT
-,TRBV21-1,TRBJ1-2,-,CASSPKVSRVEGYTF,TGTGCCAGCAGCCCCAAAGTCTCCAGGGTAGAGGGCTACACCTTC
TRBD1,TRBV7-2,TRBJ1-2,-,CASSTGTEDGYTF,TGTGCCAGCAGCACCGGGACAGAGGATGGCTACACCTTC
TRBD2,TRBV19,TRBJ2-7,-,CASRLAGTYEQYF,TGTGCCAGCCGACTAGCGGGGACCTACGAGCAGTACTTC
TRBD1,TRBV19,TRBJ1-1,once,CASSIGGTGQGVQAFF,TGTGCCAGTAGTATAGGCGGTACGGGACAGGGGGTCCAAGCTTTCTTT
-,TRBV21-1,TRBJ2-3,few,CASSKGPSTDTQYF,TGTGCCAGCAGCAAGGGTCCGAGCACAGATACGCAGTATTTT
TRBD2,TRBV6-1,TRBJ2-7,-,CASSRLAGDYEQYF,TGTGCCAGCAGTCGACTAGCGGGGGATTACGAGCAGTACTTC
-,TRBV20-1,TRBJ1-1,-,CSARDVQGTEAFF,TGCAGTGCTAGAGATGTTCAGGGGACTGAAGCTTTCTTT
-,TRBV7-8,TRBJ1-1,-,CASSLRGFTEAFF,TGTGCCAGCAGCTTAAGGGGGTTTACTGAAGCTTTCTTT
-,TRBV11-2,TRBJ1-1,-,CASSFRGAGLPEAFF,TGTGCCAGCAGCTTTCGAGGGGCAGGACTGCCTGAAGCTTTCTTT
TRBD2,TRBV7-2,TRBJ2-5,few,CASSVPGLAGVETQYF,TGTGCCAGCAGCGTACCGGGACTAGCGGGTGTAGAGACCCAGTACTTC
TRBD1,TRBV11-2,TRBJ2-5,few,CASSLNRGLPQETQYF,TGTGCCAGCAGCCTAAACAGGGGGTTACCCCAAGAGACCCAGTACTTC
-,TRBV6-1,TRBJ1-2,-,CASIGSGRNGYTF,TGTGCCAGCATTGGCAGCGGGCGGAATGGCTACACCTTC
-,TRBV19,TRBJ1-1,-,CASSIRSGRTEAFF,TGTGCCAGTAGTATAAGATCAGGGCGCACTGAAGCTTTCTTT
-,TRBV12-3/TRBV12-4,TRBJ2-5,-,CASSSGALDQETQYF,TGTGCCAGCAGTTCAGGGGCTTTGGACCAAGAGACCCAGTACTTC
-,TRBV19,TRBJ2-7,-,CASSVGYEQYF,TGTGCCAGTAGCGTGGGGTACGAGCAGTACTTC
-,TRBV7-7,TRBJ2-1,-,CASSPYSVDEQFF,TGTGCCAGCAGTCCTTATAGTGTAGATGAGCAGTTCTTC
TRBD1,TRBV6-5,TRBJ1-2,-,CASSYSYRGGYTF,TGTGCCAGCAGTTACTCCTACAGGGGAGGCTACACCTTC
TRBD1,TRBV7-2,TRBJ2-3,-,CASRGDSHPADTQYF,TGTGCCAGCAGAGGGGACAGTCATCCGGCAGATACGCAGTATTTT
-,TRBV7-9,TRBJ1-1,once,CASSPGRGEVTEAFF,TGTGCCAGCAGCCCCGGGAGGGGGGAGGTCACTGAAGCTTTCTTT
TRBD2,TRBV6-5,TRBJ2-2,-,CASSYETRGDTGELFF,TGTGCCAGCAGTTACGAGACCCGGGGGGACACCGGGGAGCTGTTTTTT
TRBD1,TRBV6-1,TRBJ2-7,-,CASSNRGPYEQYF,TGTGCCAGCAGTAACAGGGGACCCTACGAGCAGTACTTC
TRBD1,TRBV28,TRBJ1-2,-,CASSFRDRHYGYTF,TGTGCCAGCAGTTTCCGGGACAGACACTATGGCTACACCTTC
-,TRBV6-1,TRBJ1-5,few,CASSEGLNNQPQHF,TGTGCCAGCAGTGAAGGACTGAACAATCAGCCCCAGCATTTT
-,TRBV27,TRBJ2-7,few,CASSLRAGSDEQYF,TGTGCCAGCAGTTTACGGGCAGGTAGCGACGAGCAGTACTTC
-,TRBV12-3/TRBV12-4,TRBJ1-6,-,CASSLRAGANSPLHF,TGTGCCAGCAGTTTACGGGCGGGGGCTAATTCACCCCTCCACTTT
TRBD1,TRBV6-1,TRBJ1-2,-,CASSELQGENYGYTF,TGTGCCAGCAGTGAATTACAGGGGGAGAACTATGGCTACACCTTC
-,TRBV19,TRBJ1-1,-,CASSIHDLAGTEAFF,TGTGCCAGTAGTATCCACGACCTGGCGGGCACTGAAGCTTTCTTT
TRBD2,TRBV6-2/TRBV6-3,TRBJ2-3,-,CASLAHLQRDSDTQYF,TGTGCCAGCCTAGCACATTTGCAGCGGGACTCAGATACGCAGTATTTT
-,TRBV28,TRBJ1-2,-,CASSPQAAQTIYGYTF,TGTGCCAGCAGTCCCCAGGCGGCACAAACTATCTATGGCTACACCTTC
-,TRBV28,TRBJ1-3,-,CASSFQGNSGNTIYF,TGTGCCAGCAGTTTCCAGGGTAACTCTGGAAACACCATATATTTT
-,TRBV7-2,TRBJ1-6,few,CASSLWWQHNSPLHF,TGTGCCAGCAGCTTATGGTGGCAGCATAATTCACCCCTCCACTTT
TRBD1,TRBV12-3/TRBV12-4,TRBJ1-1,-,CASSLYFGPRQGETEAFF,TGTGCCAGCAGTTTATATTTCGGGCCGAGACAGGGGGAAACTGAAGCTTTCTTT
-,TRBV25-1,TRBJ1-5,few,CASSVTGREPQHF,TGTGCCAGCAGTGTAACGGGTCGTGAGCCCCAGCATTTT
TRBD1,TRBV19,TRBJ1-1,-,CASTWDRDPNTEAFF,TGTGCCAGTACATGGGACAGGGACCCGAACACTGAAGCTTTCTTT
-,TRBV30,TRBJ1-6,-,CAWSVDLGGGSPLHF,TGTGCCTGGAGTGTCGACCTCGGGGGAGGTTCACCCCTCCACTTT